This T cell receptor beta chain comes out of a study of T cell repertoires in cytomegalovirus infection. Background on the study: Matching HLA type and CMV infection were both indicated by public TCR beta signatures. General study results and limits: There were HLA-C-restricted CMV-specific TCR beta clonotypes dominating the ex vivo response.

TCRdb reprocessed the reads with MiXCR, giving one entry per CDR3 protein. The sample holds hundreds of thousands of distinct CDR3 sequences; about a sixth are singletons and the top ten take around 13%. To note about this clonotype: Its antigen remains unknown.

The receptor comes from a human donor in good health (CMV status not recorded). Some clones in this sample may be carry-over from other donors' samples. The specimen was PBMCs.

CDR3 nucleotide sequence: TGCAGTGTTACCCGCTCTGGGGCCAACGTCCTGACTTTC. Amino acid sequence: CSVTRSGANVLTF. J is TRBJ2-6 and V is TRBV20-1; D gene unclear. Per germline, CDR1 DFQATT and CDR2 SNEGSKA (reference sequence). Trimming pared 7 bases from V and 0 bases from J, leaving 7 bases between. The CDR3 runs 13 residues.